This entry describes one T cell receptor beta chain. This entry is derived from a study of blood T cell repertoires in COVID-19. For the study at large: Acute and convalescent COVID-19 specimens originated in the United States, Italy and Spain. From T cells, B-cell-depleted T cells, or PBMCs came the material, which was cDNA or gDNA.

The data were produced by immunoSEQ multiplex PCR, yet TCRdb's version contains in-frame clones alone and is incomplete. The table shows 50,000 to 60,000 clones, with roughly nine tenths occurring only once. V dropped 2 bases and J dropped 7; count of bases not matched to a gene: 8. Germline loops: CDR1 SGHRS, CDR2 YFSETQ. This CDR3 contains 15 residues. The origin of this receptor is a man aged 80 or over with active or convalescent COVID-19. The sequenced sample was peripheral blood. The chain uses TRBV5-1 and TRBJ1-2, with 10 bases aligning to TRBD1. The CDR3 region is CASSFRTGGTGGYTF. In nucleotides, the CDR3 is TGCGCCAGCAGCTTCCGGACAGGGGGTACTGGTGGCTACACCTTC.